This T cell receptor beta chain is from a study of beta chain features in type 1 diabetes. Study-wide background: Age and gender were similar between patients and healthy donors, as were cell yields.

V was clipped by 5 bases and J by 3 bases, with 7 bases between them. CDR1 is SGHAT, CDR2 FQNNGV, per germline. CDR3 length: 12 residues. Expressed TCRB transcripts were sequenced because the entire RNA isolate underwent reverse transcription. It was found that naive, central memory and regulatory T cell samples averaged approximately 3.5 million reads. Profiled with immunoSEQ multiplex PCR; TCRdb holds only in-frame clones, not every one. The sample yields about 160,000 clones, about 8.1% seen once. This clone was seen only a few times. Its antigen is undetermined. The same CDR3 can be traced to other DNA sequences in this sample. Study results and caveats: PCR could preferentially amplify shorter templates, alike in patients and controls. Researchers reported that naive, central memory and Treg TCRB repertoires appeared more similar in patients than in healthy donors. Moderate yet significant TCRB CDR3 shortening was seen in Type 1 diabetes patients in all four CD4+ subsets.

This TCR came from a young woman with type 1 diabetes. The V gene is TRBV11-2, the J gene TRBJ1-2; D may be TRBD1 (5 bases). The sequenced sample was central memory CD4+ T cells from blood. As DNA, the CDR3 is TGTGCCAGCAGCCTACAGGACTATGGCTACACCTTC. This gives the protein CASSLQDYGYTF.